This T cell receptor (beta chain) was sequenced during a study of esophageal squamous cell carcinoma under preoperative chemotherapy. Study details: TCR repertoires were profiled from both peripheral blood T cells and tumor-infiltrating lymphocytes.

One entry per CDR3 protein results from TCRdb running MiXCR on the PCR reads. The table lists roughly 15,000 distinct CDR3 sequences, roughly half of them singletons. A word on this clonotype: The junction departs from germline at one end; a sequencing error may be responsible.

The time point was: before preoperative PTX-NDP chemotherapy. Preoperative chemotherapy with paclitaxel-nedaplatin was given to patients before surgery. The CDR3 totals 12 residues. CDR1 and CDR2 from the germline V gene are SGHVS and FNYEAQ. This sample was taken from a patient given preoperative chemotherapy. This TCR came from a human donor with esophageal squamous cell carcinoma. The donor label of this sample is uncertain. The gene calls are TRBV7-6 and TRBJ1-1; D not certain. CDR3 DNA: TGTGCCAGCAGCTTAGTTTTCACTGAAGATATCTTT. Translating gives CASSLVFTEDIF.